The source of this T cell receptor beta chain is a study of identical twins. Germline CDR1 is SGHRS and CDR2 is YFSETQ. There are 13 residues in the CDR3. Trimming cost V 0 bases and J 8 bases, with 9 bases left between them. The cDNA had a unique molecular identifier and a template-switch universal primer site. A single record per CDR3 protein comes from TCRdb applying MiXCR to the 5' RACE reads. Of fewer than 250,000 distinct CDR3 sequences listed, approximately 15% are singletons. This clonotype has only a few counts. This sample also belongs to another study, concerning T cells expressing NK-cell markers. That study reports: Of eight sequenced donors, seven were HCMV-seropositive and one HCMV-seronegative.

The V gene is TRBV5-1, the J gene TRBJ2-1; possibly TRBD2 for D (5 bases). Sequenced: CD8+ T cells sorted from blood. This clonotype originated in a woman under 30 in good health. The CDR3, as DNA: TGCGCCAGCAGCTTGGTTGGGGAGTATGAGCAGTTCTTC. Translating it yields CASSLVGEYEQFF.